This T cell receptor (beta chain) was recorded in a study of T cells in Graves' hyperthyroidism and ophthalmopathy. This clonotype was counted a few times. The investigators amplified TCR beta CDR3 regions from RNA transcripts. Researchers ran a first-round RT-PCR on the TCR CDR3 using the HTBI primer set. In TCRdb, the multiplex PCR reads were re-called with MiXCR into one record per CDR3 protein. The sample consists of approximately 690,000 distinct CDR3 sequences, roughly 15% of them appearing once. Germline CDR1 MGHRA, CDR2 YSYEKL. With 0 bases clipped from V and 6 bases from J, the junction kept 8 bases outside the gene matches. There are 16 residues in the CDR3.

The sample was blood. The receptor was isolated from a woman between 45 and 60 years old with Graves' ophthalmopathy. The chain employs TRBV4-1 and TRBJ2-7, with 10 bases that match TRBD2. CDR3 sequence: CASSQEWGSGRFEQYF. CDR3 DNA: TGCGCCAGCAGCCAAGAATGGGGTAGCGGGAGGTTCGAGCAGTACTTC.